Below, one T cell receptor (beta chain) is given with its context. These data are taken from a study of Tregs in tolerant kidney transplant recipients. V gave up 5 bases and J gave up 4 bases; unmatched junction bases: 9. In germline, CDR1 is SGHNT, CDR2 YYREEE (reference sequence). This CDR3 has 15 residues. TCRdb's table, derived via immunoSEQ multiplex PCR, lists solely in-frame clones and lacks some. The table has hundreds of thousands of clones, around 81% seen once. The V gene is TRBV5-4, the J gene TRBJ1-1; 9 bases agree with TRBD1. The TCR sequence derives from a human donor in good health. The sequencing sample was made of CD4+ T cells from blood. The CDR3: CASRRDGTGSTEAFF. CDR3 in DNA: TGTGCCAGCAGGCGAGACGGGACAGGGTCCACTGAAGCTTTCTTT.